Following are 11 T cell receptor beta chains from one sample sequenced in a study of T cells in Graves' hyperthyroidism and ophthalmopathy. It was RNA transcripts that yielded the amplified TCR beta CDR3 regions. The HTBI set primed first-round TCR CDR3 RT-PCR. TCRdb ran MiXCR on the multiplex PCR reads and lists one entry per CDR3 protein. Of 600,000 or so distinct CDR3 sequences in the sample, roughly 14% are singletons; the top ten hold 12%. The sequenced sample consisted of blood. The source is a woman aged 45-60 years with Graves' ophthalmopathy.

This clonotype was found many times. The chain carries TRBV2 and TRBJ2-1; weak D call: TRBD2 (6 bases). The CDR3 sequence is 11 residues long. With 6 bases removed from V and 6 bases from J, the gap between germline ends came to 6 bases. Germline CDR1 reads SNHLY; CDR2 reads FYNNEI. CDR3 nucleotides: TGTGCCAGCAGGCGGGGCAATGAGCAGTTCTTC. This translates into CASRRGNEQFF.

There are many counts of this clonotype. The genes are TRBV7-8 and TRBJ2-1; 8 bases match TRBD2. Losses at the gene ends were 2 bases for V and 6 bases for J; bases not matched to a gene: 6. The CDR3 has 15 amino acids. Germline V CDR1 and CDR2: SGHVS, FQNEAQ. CDR3 nucleotides: TGTGCCAGCAGCTTAAGGGTAGCGGGGCGCAATGAGCAGTTCTTC. This encodes CASSLRVAGRNEQFF.

This clonotype was detected only a few times. This may stem from a read error, because a much larger clone lies one nucleotide away. The V gene is TRBV12-3 or TRBV12-4, the J gene TRBJ2-7; unclear D gene. This CDR3 comprises 12 residues. Trimming stripped 8 bases from V and 4 bases from J, with 12 bases between. CDR3 nucleotides: TGTGCCAGCGGGATTCTCGGTTACGAGCAGTACTTC. Amino acids: CASGILGYEQYF.

The table lists this clonotype with many counts. The V and J genes are TRBV12-5 and TRBJ2-2, with a possible D match to TRBD2 (5 bases). The ends were cut back, 7 bases at V and 0 bases at J, with 9 bases in the middle. From germline, CDR1 is LGHNT and CDR2 FRNRAP. The CDR3 totals 14 residues. The CDR3 sequence: CASAGNSNTGELFF. In nucleotides, the CDR3 is TGTGCTAGTGCGGGGAATTCGAACACCGGGGAGCTGTTTTTT. Looking up the rest from reference TRBV12-5 and TRBJ2-2 gives the full variable domain: DARVTQTPRHKVTEMGQEVTMRCQPILGHNTVFWYRQTMMQGLELLAYFRNRAPLDDSGMPKDRFSAEMPDATLATLKIQPSEPRDSAVYFCASAGNSNTGELFFGEGSRLTVL.

V usage is TRBV7-3 and J usage is TRBJ2-7; TRBD2 agrees at 8 bases. CDR1 and CDR2 from the germline V gene are SGHTA and FQGTGA. Unmatched junction bases numbered 4, after V lost 3 bases and J lost 6 bases. The CDR3 runs 13 residues. CDR3 sequence reads: CASSLGLGTEQYF. In DNA form, the CDR3 reads TGTGCCAGCAGCTTGGGACTAGGGACCGAGCAGTACTTC.

This clonotype came up many times. The V gene is TRBV7-9, the J gene TRBJ2-1, with 9 bases lining up with TRBD2. CDR3 length: 16 amino acids. The germline CDR1 and CDR2 sequences are SEHNR and FQNEAQ (reference sequence). The trim removed 5 bases at V and 0 bases at J, leaving 5 bases unmatched. For the CDR3, the DNA is TGTGCCAGCAGCACTAGCGGGTATAGCTCCTACAATGAGCAGTTCTTC. Amino acid sequence: CASSTSGYSSYNEQFF.

In the case of this clonotype: Germline and junction disagree at one end, which may indicate a read error. The V call is TRBV7-3, the J call TRBJ1-1; no clear D. Germline V gene data show CDR1 as SGHTA and CDR2 as FQGTGA. The CDR3 runs to 13 residues. The CDR3, as DNA: TGTGCCAGCAGCCCCAGTATGAACATTGAAGCTTTCTTT. This encodes CASSPSMNIEAFF.

In this sample, this clonotype turned up many times. V usage is TRBV15 and J usage is TRBJ1-1; D not certain. Per the germline V gene, CDR1 is LNHNV and CDR2 is YYDKDF (reference sequence). CDR3 size: 15 residues. Between the trimmed V and J ends, which lost 0 bases and 1 base, there was a span of 9 bases. The DNA for the CDR3 is TGTGCCACCAGCAGAGAGGGAGCAGGGAACACTGAAGCTTTCTTT. It specifies CATSREGAGNTEAFF.

This clonotype came up many times. The V and J genes are TRBV7-2 and TRBJ1-5; D perhaps matches TRBD1 (5 bases). The CDR3 spans 17 residues. Germline CDR1 SGHTA, CDR2 FQGNSA. The V gene lost 1 base and the J gene lost 0 bases, with 13 bases spanning the gap. CDR3 residues: CASSLGWQGYSNQPQHF. CDR3 in DNA: TGTGCCAGCAGCTTAGGGTGGCAGGGCTATAGCAATCAGCCCCAGCATTTT.

This clonotype has a count of ten or more. The rearrangement links TRBV20-1 to TRBJ2-5; TRBD2 aligns across 11 bases. CDR3 length equals 12 residues. Germline CDR1 is DFQATT and CDR2 is SNEGSKA (reference sequence). The junction had 2 bases not matched to a gene; V was cut back by 6 bases and J by 5 bases. CDR3 sequence: CSARTSGETQYF. CDR3 in DNA: TGCAGTGCACGGACTAGCGGGGAGACCCAGTACTTC.

The rearrangement links TRBV4-1 to TRBJ2-1; 8 nucleotides match TRBD2. Germline V lookup: CDR1 MGHRA, CDR2 YSYEKL. Trimming cost V 0 bases and J 4 bases; bases outside gene matches: 8. The CDR3 sequence is 17 residues long. DNA for the CDR3: TGCGCCAGCAGCCAAGATAGAAGCGGGAGCAAGTACAATGAGCAGTTCTTC. Amino acids: CASSQDRSGSKYNEQFF.